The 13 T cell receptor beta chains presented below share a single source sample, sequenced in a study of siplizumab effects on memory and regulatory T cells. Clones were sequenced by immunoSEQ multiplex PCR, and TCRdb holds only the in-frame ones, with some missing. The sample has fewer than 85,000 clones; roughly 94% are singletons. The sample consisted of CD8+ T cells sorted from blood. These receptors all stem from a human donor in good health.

This CDR3 is CASSLAGGSTDTQYF. The CDR3 DNA reads TGTGCCAGCAGCTTAGCGGGCGGTAGCACAGATACGCAGTATTTT. This sequence joins TRBV7-9 and TRBJ2-3; D unresolved. Germline V CDR1 and CDR2: SEHNR, FQNEAQ (reference sequence). The CDR3 consists of 15 residues. V gave up 0 bases and J gave up 0 bases, with 7 bases separating them.

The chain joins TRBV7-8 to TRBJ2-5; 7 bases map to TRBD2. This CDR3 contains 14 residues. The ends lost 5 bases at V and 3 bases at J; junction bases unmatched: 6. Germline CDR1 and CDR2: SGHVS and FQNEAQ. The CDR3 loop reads CASSPSLAEETQYF. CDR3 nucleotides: TGTGCCAGCAGCCCTTCCCTAGCGGAAGAGACCCAGTACTTC.

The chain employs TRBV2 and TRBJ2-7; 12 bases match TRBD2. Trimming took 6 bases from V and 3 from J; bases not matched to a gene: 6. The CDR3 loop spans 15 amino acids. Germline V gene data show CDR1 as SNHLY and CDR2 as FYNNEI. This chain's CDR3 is CASRSGTSGFYEQYF. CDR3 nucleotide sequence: TGTGCCAGCAGATCCGGGACTAGCGGGTTCTACGAGCAGTACTTC.

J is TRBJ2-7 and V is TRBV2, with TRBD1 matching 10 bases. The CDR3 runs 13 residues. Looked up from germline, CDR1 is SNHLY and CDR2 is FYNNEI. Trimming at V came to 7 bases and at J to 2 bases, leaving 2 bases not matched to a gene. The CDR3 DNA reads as TGTGCCAGCATGGGACAGGGGCCCTACGAGCAGTACTTC. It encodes CASMGQGPYEQYF.

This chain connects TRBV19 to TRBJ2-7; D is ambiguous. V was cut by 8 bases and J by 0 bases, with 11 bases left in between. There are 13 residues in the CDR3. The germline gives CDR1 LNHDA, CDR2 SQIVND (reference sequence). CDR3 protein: CASGPNPSYEQYF. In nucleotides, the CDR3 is TGTGCCAGTGGCCCCAACCCCTCCTACGAGCAGTACTTC.

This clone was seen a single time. CDR3 region: CASSQVGQGIYEQYF. As DNA, the CDR3 is TGCGCCAGCAGCCAAGTGGGGCAGGGGATTTACGAGCAGTACTTC. The chain employs TRBV4-1 and TRBJ2-5; a weak D match, TRBD1 (6 bases). The end of the DNA aligns better with TRBJ2-7, so the J call may be wrong. Germline assignment: CDR1 MGHRA and CDR2 YSYEKL. The CDR3 has 15 residues.

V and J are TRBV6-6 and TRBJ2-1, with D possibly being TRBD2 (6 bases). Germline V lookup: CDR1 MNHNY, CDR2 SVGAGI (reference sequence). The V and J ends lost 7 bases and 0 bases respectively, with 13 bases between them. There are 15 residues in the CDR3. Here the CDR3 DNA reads TGTGCCAGCACCTACCCCGGGGGCTCCTACAATGAGCAGTTCTTC. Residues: CASTYPGGSYNEQFF.

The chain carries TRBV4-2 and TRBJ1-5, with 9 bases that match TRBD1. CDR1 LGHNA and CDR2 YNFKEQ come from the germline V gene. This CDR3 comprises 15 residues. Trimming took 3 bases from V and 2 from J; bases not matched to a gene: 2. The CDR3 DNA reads TGTGCCAGCAGCCAGAGGGACAGGGGCAATCAGCCCCAGCATTTT. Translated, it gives CASSQRDRGNQPQHF.

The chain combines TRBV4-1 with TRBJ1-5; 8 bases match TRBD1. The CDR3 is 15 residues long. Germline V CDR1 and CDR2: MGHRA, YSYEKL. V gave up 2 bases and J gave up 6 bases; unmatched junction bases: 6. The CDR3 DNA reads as TGCGCCAGCAGCCAAAGACAGGGGTCGAGTCAGCCCCAGCATTTT. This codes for CASSQRQGSSQPQHF.

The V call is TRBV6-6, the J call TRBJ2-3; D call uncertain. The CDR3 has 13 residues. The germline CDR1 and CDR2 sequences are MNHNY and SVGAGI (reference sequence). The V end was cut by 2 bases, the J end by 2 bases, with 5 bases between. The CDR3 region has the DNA TGTGCCAGCAGTTACGGTGTCACAGATACGCAGTATTTT. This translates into CASSYGVTDTQYF.

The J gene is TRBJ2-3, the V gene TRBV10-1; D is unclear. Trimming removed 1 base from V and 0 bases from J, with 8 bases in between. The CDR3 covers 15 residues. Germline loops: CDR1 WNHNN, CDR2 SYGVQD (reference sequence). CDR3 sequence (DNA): TGCGCCAGCAGTGAGTTTGGCAGAAGCACAGATACGCAGTATTTT. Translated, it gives CASSEFGRSTDTQYF.

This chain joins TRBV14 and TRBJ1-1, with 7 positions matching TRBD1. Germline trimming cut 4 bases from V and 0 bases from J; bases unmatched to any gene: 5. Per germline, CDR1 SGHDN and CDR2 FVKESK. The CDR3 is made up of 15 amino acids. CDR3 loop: CASSLRDSLNTEAFF. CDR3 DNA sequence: TGTGCCAGCAGCCTCCGGGACAGCTTGAACACTGAAGCTTTCTTT.

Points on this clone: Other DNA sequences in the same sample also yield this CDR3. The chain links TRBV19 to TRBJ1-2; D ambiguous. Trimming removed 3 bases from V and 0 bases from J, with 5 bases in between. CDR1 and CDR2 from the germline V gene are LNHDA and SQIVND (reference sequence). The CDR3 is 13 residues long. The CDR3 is CASSIGSNYGYTF. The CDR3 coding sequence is TGTGCCAGTAGTATCGGGTCTAACTATGGCTACACCTTC. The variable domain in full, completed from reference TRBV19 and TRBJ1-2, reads DGGITQSPKYLFRKEGQNVTLSCEQNLNHDAMYWYRQDPGQGLRLIYYSQIVNDFQKGDIAEGYSVSREKKESFPLTVTSAQKNPTAFYLCASSIGSNYGYTFGSGTRLTVV.